This entry is about one T cell receptor beta chain. Its antigen remains undetermined. There are no base qualities to consult, and no much larger clone falls within one base. Blood samples were collected up to 4 times in the first month after transplant and then at least monthly when available. The library was generated by the immunoSEQ multiplex PCR assay. For most patients, genomic DNA was subjected to high-throughput TCR-beta CDR3 sequencing by Adaptive Biotechnologies. On the study's bioinformatics: TCR sequencing data were retrieved from Adaptive's ImmunoSEQ software for roughly 20 patients, whereas three other patients were processed with MiXCR and VDJtools. CDR3 nucleotide sequences shared by donor and recipient were removed because the origin of these sequences could not be assigned. To count as alloreactive, a clone needed at least 2-fold expansion over unstimulated cells and a minimum CFSE-low frequency of 0.002% (template counts) or 0.001% (read counts). A clone was considered mappable if detected in the sequenced pre-transplant spleen, lymph node, or MLR CFSE-low populations of the donor or recipient. Cumulative frequency of alloreactive clones was calculated as a percentage of all sequences weighted by copy number. TCRdb carries this immuneACCESS record with in-frame sequences only. Its versions omit some clonotypes, under half of them owing to an unresolved V gene in the studies checked, with the rest unexplained. Clone size and V and J calls were adopted from that table, with D and trimming inferred from the DNA. This sample lists around 92,000 clones; more than 75% were detected once. In total, the top ten clones hold approximately 1.4% of the sample.

From cysteine to phenylalanine, the CDR3 is 14 amino acids long. Just CDR3 DNA is preserved here, 42 bases in frame from base 1. Reading the germline V gene (reference sequence) gives CDR1 SGHKS and CDR2 YYEKEE. Trimming takes 0 bases off V and 4 bases off J; junction bases not matched to a gene: 0. The sample belongs to a study of graft-versus-host responses after intestinal transplantation (dated by TCRdb to the early 2020s). With regard to the full study: Multivisceral, liver-intestinal, or isolated intestinal transplants were received by the recipients. Every recipient was given anti-thymocyte globulin induction, then maintenance tacrolimus and steroids for 2 to 3 years. After intestinal transplantation, graft-versus-host and host-versus-graft alloreactive T cell clones were followed in the graft, circulation and bone marrow using bulk TCR-beta CDR3 sequencing. Alloreactive clones were identified by sequencing pre-transplant mixed lymphocyte reaction products and comparing these products with unstimulated pre-transplant donor and recipient T cells. The cohort enrolled some 24 intestinal transplant recipients, one of whom was a retransplant, and a few patients without pretransplant specimens were excluded. Donor T cell macrochimerism was defined as a peak of at least 4% donor T cells among recipient peripheral blood mononuclear cells. Samples from a few later patients were sequenced in-house on an Illumina MiSeq with MiXCR processing rather than by the commercial service. Results the study describes overall, beyond this receptor: GvH clones were detected in recipient bone marrow, and some of these GvH clones were observed earlier in ileal mucosa or blood, consistent with an intestinal mucosal origin. Peak levels of circulating GvH clones were associated with declines in HvG clones early after transplant. The relatively low number and heterogeneity of intestinal transplant patients limited the conclusions. Patients with donor T cell macrochimerism had high GvH to HvG T cell clonal ratios in their allografts.

The starting material was PBMCs, obtained 255 days after intestinal transplant. The V gene is TRBV5-5 and the J gene is TRBJ2-3, with 9 middle bases fitting TRBD1. The clonotype originates from a human patient who received an intestinal transplant, so some T cells may come from the graft donor. The DNA sequence is given as TGTGCCAGCAGCTTGGGACAGGGGGCAGATACGCAGTATTTT. Its coded protein is CASSLGQGADTQYF.